The rows below give T cell receptor beta chains drawn from one sample of a study of T cells in Graves' hyperthyroidism and ophthalmopathy. Via MiXCR, TCRdb re-called the multiplex PCR reads, giving one row per CDR3 protein. The repertoire has more than 500,000 distinct CDR3 sequences, roughly 15% of them found once; the top ten carry 4.3%. Sequencing used blood. The source of these receptors is a woman aged 35 to 49 with Graves' ophthalmopathy. Both conserved end residues are part of each CDR3. D genes are given only for firm matches. The listing skips clone size in some rows; elsewhere it reads once, few, many or a size class.

D gene	clone size	J gene	V gene	CDR3 DNA	CDR3 protein
NA	many	TRBJ2-7	TRBV11-1	TGTGCCAGCAGCCTTCAGACTAGTCGCGAGCAGTACTTC	CASSLQTSREQYF
NA	many	TRBJ2-7	TRBV6-4	TGTGCCAGCAGTGGAGCGGGACATCCCTACGAGCAGTACTTC	CASSGAGHPYEQYF
NA	few	TRBJ2-4	TRBV28	TGTGCCAGCAGTTTATCGGGTCGGGTGGGGGGCAAAAACATTCAGTACTTC	CASSLSGRVGGKNIQYF
TRBD1	many	TRBJ2-7	TRBV7-9	TGTGCCAGCAGCCTGGACAGGGGGGAAGAGCAGTACTTC	CASSLDRGEEQYF
TRBD1	many	TRBJ2-7	TRBV7-2	TGTGCCGGCAGACTGACAGGGGCTACCTACGAGCAGTACTTC	CAGRLTGATYEQYF
NA	NA	TRBJ2-5	TRBV7-3	TGTGCCAGCAGCTACGGCAGGGTGGGGCAAGAGACCCAGTACTTC	CASSYGRVGQETQYF
TRBD1	many	TRBJ1-2	TRBV27	TGTGCCAGCAGTTTAGGCATGCAGGGGGATGGCTACACCTTC	CASSLGMQGDGYTF
NA	many	TRBJ2-7	TRBV19	TGTGCCAGTAGTAGACTACCGACCTACGAGCAGTACTTC	CASSRLPTYEQYF
NA	many	TRBJ2-5	TRBV7-9	TGTGCCAGCAGCTTAGCGTGGGCCCAAGAGACCCAGTACTTC	CASSLAWAQETQYF
NA	NA	TRBJ2-5	TRBV6-2/TRBV6-3	TGTGCCAGCAGCTCGGACAGAGTCGGTCCCCCGGCTCAGACCCAGTACTTC	CASSSDRVGPPAQTQYF
NA	many	TRBJ1-1	TRBV30	TGTGCCTGGAGTCTCGGACGGTCCGGGAACACTGAAGCTTTCTTT	CAWSLGRSGNTEAFF
TRBD1	many	TRBJ1-5	TRBV2	TGTGCCAGCAAAGACAGGGGTAGCAATCAGCCCCAGCATTTT	CASKDRGSNQPQHF
TRBD2	NA	TRBJ2-5	TRBV24-1	TGTGCCACCGGAGGTTGGCGGGGGGGCCAAGAGACCCAGTACTTC	CATGGWRGGQETQYF
NA	few	TRBJ1-1	TRBV29-1	TGCAGCGTGTCCAGGGGAAGCATGAACACTGAAGCTTTCTTT	CSVSRGSMNTEAFF
TRBD1	many	TRBJ1-1	TRBV19	TGTGCCAGCAGGGGACAGGGGGGGACTGAAGCTTTCTTT	CASRGQGGTEAFF
NA	few	TRBJ2-6	TRBV20-1	TGCAGTGCGTCCGCCATAGCGGCGGGGGCCAACGTCCTGACTTTC	CSASAIAAGANVLTF
TRBD1	many	TRBJ2-7	TRBV28	TGTGCCAGCAGTCAGAGGGACAGGGACTACGAGCAGTACTTC	CASSQRDRDYEQYF
NA	many	TRBJ1-5	TRBV20-1	TGCAGTGCTAGTGGGTGGATAGGATCTACTAGCAATCAGCCCCAGCATTTT	CSASGWIGSTSNQPQHF
NA	many	TRBJ2-7	TRBV6-2/TRBV6-3	TGTGCCAGCAATGGGGCGTACGAGCAGTACTTC	CASNGAYEQYF
NA	NA	TRBJ2-5	TRBV6-1	TGTGCCAGCAGACACCGGGACGGCAGGGAGACCCAGTACTTC	CASRHRDGRETQYF
TRBD2	many	TRBJ2-7	TRBV2	TGTGCCAGCAGTGAAAGTCGGCTAGCGGGAGAGCAGTACTTC	CASSESRLAGEQYF
NA	many	TRBJ2-7	TRBV11-2	TGTGCCAGCAGCTTACATACAGGGAGAGGTGGGCTTTACGAGCAGTACTTC	CASSLHTGRGGLYEQYF
TRBD1	few	TRBJ1-6	TRBV12-3/TRBV12-4	TGTGCCAGCAGTCCAGACAGGGGGGTTTCCTATAATTCACCCCTCCACTTT	CASSPDRGVSYNSPLHF
NA	NA	TRBJ2-7	TRBV27	TGTGCCAGCAGTTTAAAACCTTCCGAGGGGTACGAGCAGTACTTC	CASSLKPSEGYEQYF
NA	many	TRBJ2-5	TRBV14	TGTGCCAGCAGCCAAGAGAACTGGCAAGAGACCCAGTACTTC	CASSQENWQETQYF
NA	few	TRBJ1-2	TRBV28	TGTGCCAGCAGTTTACCACATCCCGCAGGGAGCTATGGCTACACCTTC	CASSLPHPAGSYGYTF
NA	NA	TRBJ2-4	TRBV6-2/TRBV6-3	TGTGCCAGCAGTCGTGCTGGGACGAGAGCGACCATTCAGTACTTC	CASSRAGTRATIQYF
NA	many	TRBJ2-7	TRBV28	TGTGCCAGCAGTTTATACCGTCCACCTCGAACCTACGAGCAGTACTTC	CASSLYRPPRTYEQYF
NA	NA	TRBJ2-2	TRBV12-3/TRBV12-4	TGTGCCAGCAGGGATCGGACGGGAGCGAACACCGGGGAGCTGTTTTTT	CASRDRTGANTGELFF